This T cell receptor beta chain was found in a study of shared clonotypes between healthy human individuals. Study-wide background: Contributing individuals were two females and three males aged 18 to 49.

Concerning this clone itself: Its specificity is not known.

Data came from immunoSEQ multiplex PCR; TCRdb stores just in-frame clones and leaves some out. The table records more than 2 million clones, almost 96% of them present only once. Study-level findings and limits: The study found lower generation probabilities in non-shared clonotypes than in those shared by all four donors.

Only Caucasian adults living in Nashville, Tennessee made up the donor group. The length of the CDR3 is 15 residues. The V gene lost 4 bases and the J gene lost 1 base, with 11 bases spanning the gap. Looked up from germline, CDR1 is SGHRS and CDR2 is YFSETQ. This clonotype was sampled from a man between 18 and 35 years old in good health. Sequencing used naive CD4+ T cells sorted from blood. Subset in this sample: CD45RA+ positively selected. This chain uses TRBV5-1 with TRBJ1-4; maybe TRBD1 (5 bases). This CDR3 reads CASSLPTGTNEKLFF. Written as DNA, the CDR3 is TGCGCCAGCAGCCTCCCCACAGGAACTAATGAAAAACTGTTTTTT.